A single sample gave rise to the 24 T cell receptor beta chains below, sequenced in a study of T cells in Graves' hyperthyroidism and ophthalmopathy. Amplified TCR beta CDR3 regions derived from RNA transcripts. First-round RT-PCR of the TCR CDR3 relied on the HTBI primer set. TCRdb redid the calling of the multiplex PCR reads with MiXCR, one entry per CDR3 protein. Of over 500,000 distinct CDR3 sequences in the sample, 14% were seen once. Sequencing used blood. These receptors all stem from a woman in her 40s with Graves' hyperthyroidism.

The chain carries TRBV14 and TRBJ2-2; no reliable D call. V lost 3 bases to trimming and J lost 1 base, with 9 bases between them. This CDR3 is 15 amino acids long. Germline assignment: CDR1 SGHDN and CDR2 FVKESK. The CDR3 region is CASSQERVNTGELFF. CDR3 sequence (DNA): TGTGCCAGCAGCCAGGAACGGGTGAACACCGGGGAGCTGTTTTTT.

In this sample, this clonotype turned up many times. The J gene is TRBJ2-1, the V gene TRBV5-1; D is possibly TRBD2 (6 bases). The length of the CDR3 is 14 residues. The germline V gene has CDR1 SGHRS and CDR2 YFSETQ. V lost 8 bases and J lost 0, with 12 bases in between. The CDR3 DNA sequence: TGCGCCAGTGGGGACTCCAGCTCCTACAATGAGCAGTTCTTC. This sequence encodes CASGDSSSYNEQFF.

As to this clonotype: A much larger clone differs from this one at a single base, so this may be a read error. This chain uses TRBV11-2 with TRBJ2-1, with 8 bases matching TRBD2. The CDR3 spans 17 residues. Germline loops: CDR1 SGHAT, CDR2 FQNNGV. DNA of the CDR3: TGTGCCAGCAGCTTGGGGCGGGGGAGCGGGAGAGGAAATGAGCGGTTCTTC. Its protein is CASSLGRGSGRGNERFF.

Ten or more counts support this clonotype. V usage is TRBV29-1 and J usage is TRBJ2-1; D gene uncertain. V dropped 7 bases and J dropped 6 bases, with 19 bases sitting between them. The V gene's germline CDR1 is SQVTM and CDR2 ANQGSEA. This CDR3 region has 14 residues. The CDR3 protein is CSAPLGEGLNEQFF. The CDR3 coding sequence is TGCAGCGCCCCTCTAGGAGAAGGTCTCAATGAGCAGTTCTTC.

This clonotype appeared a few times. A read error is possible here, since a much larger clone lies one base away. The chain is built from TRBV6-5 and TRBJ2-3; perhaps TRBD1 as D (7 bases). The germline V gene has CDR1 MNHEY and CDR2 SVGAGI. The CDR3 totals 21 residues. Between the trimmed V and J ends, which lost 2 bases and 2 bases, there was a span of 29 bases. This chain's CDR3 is CASSYDPWAGGLPNPTDTQYF. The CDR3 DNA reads TGTGCCAGCAGTTACGACCCCTGGGCAGGGGGACTTCCGAACCCCACAGATACGCAGTATTTT.

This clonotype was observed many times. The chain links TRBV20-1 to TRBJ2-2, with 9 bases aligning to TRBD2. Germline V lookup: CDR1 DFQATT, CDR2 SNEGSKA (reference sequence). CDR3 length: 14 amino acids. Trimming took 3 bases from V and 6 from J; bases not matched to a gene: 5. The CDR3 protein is CSARGSGSAGELFF. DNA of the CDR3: TGCAGTGCTAGGGGTAGCGGGAGTGCCGGGGAGCTGTTTTTT.

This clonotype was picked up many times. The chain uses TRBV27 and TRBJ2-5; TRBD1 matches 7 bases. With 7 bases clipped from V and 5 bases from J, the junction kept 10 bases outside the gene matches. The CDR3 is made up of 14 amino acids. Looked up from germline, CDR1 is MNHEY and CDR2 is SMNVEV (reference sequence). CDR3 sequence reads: CASNRQGNSETQYF. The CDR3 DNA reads TGTGCCAGCAACAGACAGGGTAATAGCGAGACCCAGTACTTC.

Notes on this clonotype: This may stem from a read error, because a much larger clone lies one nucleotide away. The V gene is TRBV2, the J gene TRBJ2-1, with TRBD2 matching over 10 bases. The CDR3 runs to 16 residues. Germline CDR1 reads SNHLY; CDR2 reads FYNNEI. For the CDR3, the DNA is TGTGCCAGCAGTGACCCGCTAGCGGGAGAGATCAATGAGCAGCTCTTC. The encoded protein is CASSDPLAGEINEQLF.

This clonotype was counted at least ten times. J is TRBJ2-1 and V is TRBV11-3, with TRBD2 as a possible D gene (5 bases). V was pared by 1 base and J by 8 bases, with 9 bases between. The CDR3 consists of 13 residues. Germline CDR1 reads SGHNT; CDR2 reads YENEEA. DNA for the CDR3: TGTGCCAGCAGCTTAGGAGTCGGGGATGAGCAGTTCTTC. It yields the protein CASSLGVGDEQFF.

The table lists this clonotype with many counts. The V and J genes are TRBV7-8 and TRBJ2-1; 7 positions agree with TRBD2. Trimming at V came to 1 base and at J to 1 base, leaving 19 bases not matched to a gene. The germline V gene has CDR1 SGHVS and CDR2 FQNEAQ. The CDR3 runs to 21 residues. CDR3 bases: TGTGCCAGCAGCTTAGGCCTTGGTCTAGCGGCACTATGGAATTCCTACAATGAGCAGTTCTTC. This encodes CASSLGLGLAALWNSYNEQFF.

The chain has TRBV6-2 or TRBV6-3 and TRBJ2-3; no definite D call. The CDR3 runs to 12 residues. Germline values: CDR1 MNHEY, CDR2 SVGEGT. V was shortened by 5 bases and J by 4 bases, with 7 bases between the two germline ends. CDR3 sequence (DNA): TGTGCCAGCAGTGCTGTGGCAGATACGCAGTATTTT. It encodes CASSAVADTQYF.

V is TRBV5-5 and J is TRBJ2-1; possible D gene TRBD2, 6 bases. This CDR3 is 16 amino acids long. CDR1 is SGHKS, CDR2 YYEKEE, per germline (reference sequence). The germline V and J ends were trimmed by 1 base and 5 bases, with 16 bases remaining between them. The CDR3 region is CASSLLAGRTDNEQFF. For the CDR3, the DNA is TGTGCCAGCAGCTTGCTCGCAGGGAGGACGGACAATGAGCAGTTCTTC.

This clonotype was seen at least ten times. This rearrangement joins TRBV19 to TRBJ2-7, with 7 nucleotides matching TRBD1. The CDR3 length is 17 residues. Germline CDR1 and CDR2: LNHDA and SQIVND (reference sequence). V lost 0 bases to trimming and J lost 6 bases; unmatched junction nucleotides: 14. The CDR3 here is CASSIDKGTAPFGEQYF. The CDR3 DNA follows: TGTGCCAGTAGTATAGATAAGGGGACAGCCCCCTTTGGCGAGCAGTACTTC. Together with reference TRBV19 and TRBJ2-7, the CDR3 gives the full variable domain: DGGITQSPKYLFRKEGQNVTLSCEQNLNHDAMYWYRQDPGQGLRLIYYSQIVNDFQKGDIAEGYSVSREKKESFPLTVTSAQKNPTAFYLCASSIDKGTAPFGEQYFGPGTRLTVT.

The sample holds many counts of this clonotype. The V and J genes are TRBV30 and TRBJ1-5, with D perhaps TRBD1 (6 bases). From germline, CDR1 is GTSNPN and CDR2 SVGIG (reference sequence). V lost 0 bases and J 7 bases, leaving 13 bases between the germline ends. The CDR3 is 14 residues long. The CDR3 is CAWSVSQGGQPQHF. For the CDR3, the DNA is TGTGCCTGGAGTGTATCACAGGGCGGCCAGCCCCAGCATTTT.

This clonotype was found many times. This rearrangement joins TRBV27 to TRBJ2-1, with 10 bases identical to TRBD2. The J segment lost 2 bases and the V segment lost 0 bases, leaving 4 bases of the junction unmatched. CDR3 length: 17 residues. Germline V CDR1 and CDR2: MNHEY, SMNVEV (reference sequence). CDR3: CASSLSRTSGAYNEQFF. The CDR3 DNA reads TGTGCCAGCAGTTTATCTCGGACTAGCGGAGCCTACAATGAGCAGTTCTTC.

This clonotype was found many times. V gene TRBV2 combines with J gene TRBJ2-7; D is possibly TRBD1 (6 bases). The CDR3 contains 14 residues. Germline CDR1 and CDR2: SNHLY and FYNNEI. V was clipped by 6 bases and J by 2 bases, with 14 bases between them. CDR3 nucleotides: TGTGCCAGCAGGGAAACAGGGCTGCCCTACGAGCAGTACTTC. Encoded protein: CASRETGLPYEQYF.

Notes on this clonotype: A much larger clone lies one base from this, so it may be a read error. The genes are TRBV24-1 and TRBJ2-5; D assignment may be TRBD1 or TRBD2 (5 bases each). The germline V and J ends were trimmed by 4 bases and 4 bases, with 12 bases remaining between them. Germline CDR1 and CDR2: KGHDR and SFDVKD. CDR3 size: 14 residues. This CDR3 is CATSEPGARETQYF. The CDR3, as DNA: TGTGCCACCAGTGAGCCCGGGGCGAGAGAGACCCAGTACTTC.

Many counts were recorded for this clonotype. In nucleotides, the CDR3 is TGTGCCAGCTCACCGGCCAGAGCGGGAGGGCCAGATACGCAGTATTTT. It translates to CASSPARAGGPDTQYF. This chain connects TRBV18 to TRBJ2-3; 10 bases agree with TRBD2. Trimming removed 3 bases from V and 4 bases from J; junction bases left unmatched: 7. Per the germline V gene, CDR1 is KGHSH and CDR2 is LQKENI. This CDR3 comprises 16 residues.

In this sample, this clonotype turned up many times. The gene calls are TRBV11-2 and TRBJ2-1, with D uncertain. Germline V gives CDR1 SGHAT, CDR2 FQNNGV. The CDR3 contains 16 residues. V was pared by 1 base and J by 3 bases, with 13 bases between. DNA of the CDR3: TGTGCCAGCAGCTTAGTGTTCGGGTCCGTCTACAATGAGCAGTTCTTC. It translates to CASSLVFGSVYNEQFF.

The CDR3 DNA follows: TGCGCCAGCAGTGATTCTAGGTTCGAGCAGTACTTC. This codes for CASSDSRFEQYF. This sequence joins TRBV10-1 and TRBJ2-7, with unresolved D. Germline CDR1 and CDR2: WNHNN and SYGVQD (reference sequence). Trimming took 3 bases from V and 6 from J, leaving 9 bases between them. The CDR3 has 12 amino acids.

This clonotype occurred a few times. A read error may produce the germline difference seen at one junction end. CDR3 coding DNA: TGTGCTAGCACCAGGACAGGGGGCGCGGGAGAGACCCAGTACTTC. Protein sequence: CASTRTGGAGETQYF. The chain links TRBV7-7 to TRBJ2-5; 11 nucleotides align to TRBD1. Germline V gives CDR1 SSHAT, CDR2 FNYEAQ (reference sequence). The CDR3 is 15 residues long.

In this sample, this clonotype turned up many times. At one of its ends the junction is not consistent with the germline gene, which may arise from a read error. In DNA form, the CDR3 reads TGCAGTGCTAGACCCAGCAATGAGCAGCTCTTC. Encoded protein: CSARPSNEQLF. This chain joins TRBV20-1 and TRBJ2-1, with no clear D. Germline loops: CDR1 DFQATT, CDR2 SNEGSKA (reference sequence). The CDR3 contains 11 residues.

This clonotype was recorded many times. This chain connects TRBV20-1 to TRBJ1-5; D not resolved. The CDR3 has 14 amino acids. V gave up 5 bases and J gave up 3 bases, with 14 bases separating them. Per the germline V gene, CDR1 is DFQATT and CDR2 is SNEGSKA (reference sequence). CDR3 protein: CSARVGQINQPQHF. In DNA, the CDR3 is TGCAGTGCTCGAGTCGGGCAGATCAATCAGCCCCAGCATTTT.

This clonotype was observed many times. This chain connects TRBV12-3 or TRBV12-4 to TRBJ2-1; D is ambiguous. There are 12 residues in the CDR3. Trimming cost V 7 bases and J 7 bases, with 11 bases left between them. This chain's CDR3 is CASTMGWNEQFF. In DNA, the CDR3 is TGTGCCAGCACCATGGGGTGGAATGAGCAGTTCTTC.